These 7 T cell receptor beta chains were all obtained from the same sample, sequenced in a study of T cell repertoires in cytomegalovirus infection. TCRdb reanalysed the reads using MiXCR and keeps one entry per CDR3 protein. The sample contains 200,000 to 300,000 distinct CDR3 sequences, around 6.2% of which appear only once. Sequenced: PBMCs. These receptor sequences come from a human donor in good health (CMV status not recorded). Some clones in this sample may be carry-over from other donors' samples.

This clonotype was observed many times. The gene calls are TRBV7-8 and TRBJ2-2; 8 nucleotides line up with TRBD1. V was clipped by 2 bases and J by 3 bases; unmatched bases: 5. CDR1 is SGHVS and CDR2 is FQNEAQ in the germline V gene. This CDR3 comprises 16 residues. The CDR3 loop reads CASSLSGGRDTGELFF. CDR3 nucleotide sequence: TGTGCCAGCAGCTTATCAGGGGGCCGGGACACCGGGGAGCTGTTTTTT.

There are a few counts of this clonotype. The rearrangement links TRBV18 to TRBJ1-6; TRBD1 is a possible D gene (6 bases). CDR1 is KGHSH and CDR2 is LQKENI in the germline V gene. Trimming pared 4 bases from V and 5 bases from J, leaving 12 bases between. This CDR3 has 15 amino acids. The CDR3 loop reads CASSRRTDNNSPLHF. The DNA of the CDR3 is TGTGCCAGCTCACGCCGGACAGATAATAATTCACCCCTCCACTTT.

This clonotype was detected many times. CDR3 nucleotide sequence: TGTGCCAGCAGTTTCCTTTCCGGGACTTTCTACGAGCAGTACTTC. Amino acid sequence: CASSFLSGTFYEQYF. This sequence joins TRBV28 and TRBJ2-7; possibly TRBD2 for D (6 bases). Per germline, CDR1 MDHEN and CDR2 SYDVKM. V gave up 3 bases and J gave up 3 bases, with 15 bases separating them. CDR3 length: 15 amino acids.

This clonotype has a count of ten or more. CDR3 sequence reads: CSVDDIIGTEAFF. CDR3 coding DNA: TGCAGCGTCGACGACATAATTGGGACTGAAGCTTTCTTT. The chain recombines TRBV29-1 with TRBJ1-1; D call uncertain. This CDR3 comprises 13 residues. Germline assignment: CDR1 SQVTM and CDR2 ANQGSEA. Trimming cost V 6 bases and J 5 bases, with 16 bases left between them.

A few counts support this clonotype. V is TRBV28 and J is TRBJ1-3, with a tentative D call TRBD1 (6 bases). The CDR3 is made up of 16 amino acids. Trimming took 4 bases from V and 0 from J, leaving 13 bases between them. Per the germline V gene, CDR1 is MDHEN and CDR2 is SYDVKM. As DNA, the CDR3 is TGTGCCAGCAGTTCCCGGGACATAATCTCTGGAAACACCATATATTTT. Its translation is CASSSRDIISGNTIYF.

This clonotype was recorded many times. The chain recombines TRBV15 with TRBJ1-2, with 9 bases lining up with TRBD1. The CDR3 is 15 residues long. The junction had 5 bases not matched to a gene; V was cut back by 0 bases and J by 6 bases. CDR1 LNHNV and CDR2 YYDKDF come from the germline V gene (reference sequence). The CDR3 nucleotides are TGTGCCACCAGCAGAGAGCTAAGGACAGGGGATGGCTACACCTTC. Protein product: CATSRELRTGDGYTF. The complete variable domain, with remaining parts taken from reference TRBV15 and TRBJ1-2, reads DAMVIQNPRYQVTQFGKPVTLSCSQTLNHNVMYWYQQKSSQAPKLLFHYYDKDFNNEADTPDNFQSRRPNTSFCFLDIRSPGLGDTAMYLCATSRELRTGDGYTFGSGTRLTVV.

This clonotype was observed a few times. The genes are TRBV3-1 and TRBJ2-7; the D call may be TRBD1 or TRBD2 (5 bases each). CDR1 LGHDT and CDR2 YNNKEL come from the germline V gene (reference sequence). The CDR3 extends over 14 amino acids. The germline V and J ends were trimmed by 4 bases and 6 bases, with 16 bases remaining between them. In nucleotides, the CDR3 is TGTGCCAGCAGCCTCGATGGGGGTTGGCGCGAGCAGTACTTC. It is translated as CASSLDGGWREQYF.